This T cell receptor (beta chain) derives from a study of blood T cell repertoires in COVID-19. Study-wide background: The cDNA or gDNA used as material had been derived from T cells, B-cell-depleted T cells, or PBMCs.

The germline V gene has CDR1 KGHSH and CDR2 LQKENI. This CDR3 comprises 15 residues. Unmatched junction bases numbered 11, after V lost 4 bases and J lost 8 bases. Under the authors' procedure: Amplification of reference gene primers was used by the study to estimate nucleated cell counts. Clones were read by immunoSEQ multiplex PCR, and TCRdb kept only the in-frame ones, dropping some. That table furnishes V, J and clone size, whereas the DNA furnished D and trimming. The table includes around 140,000 clones, nearly 85% detected once. The sequencing input was PBMCs or T cells enriched from blood (not recorded which). This sequence was found in a man between 45 and 60 years old in a cohort exposed to, infected with or recovered from COVID-19 (not recorded which). This rearrangement joins TRBV18 to TRBJ2-1, with TRBD1 matching over 7 bases. CDR3 loop: CASSRQQGNYDEQFF. The CDR3 coding sequence is TGTGCCAGCTCACGACAACAGGGGAATTACGATGAGCAGTTCTTC.